These T cell receptor beta chains were read from a single sample in a study of T cells after posttransplantation cyclophosphamide. The table came from immunoSEQ multiplex PCR; TCRdb's copy has only in-frame clones and leaves some out. This sample has about 12,000 clones, with approximately 90% found just once. Specimen: PBMCs, collected after allogeneic stem cell transplant with posttransplant cyclophosphamide. The source is a female patient in her thirties or forties who received an allogeneic stem cell transplant from an unrelated donor, was CMV-positive, and had no GVHD. Some T cells may have come from the graft donor. Both conserved end residues are part of each CDR3. The D gene is left open where the match is weak. Clone size is stated in some rows and not others, as once, few, many or a class when expanded.

D gene: .; V gene: TRBV5-5; clone size: .; J gene: TRBJ1-4; CDR3 DNA: TGTGCCAGCAGCCAGTCGGCGGGGCCAAAGGAAAAACTGTTTTTT; CDR3 protein: CASSQSAGPKEKLFF
D gene: .; V gene: TRBV7-2; clone size: .; J gene: TRBJ1-6; CDR3 DNA: TGTGCCAGCAGCTTAGCGGTCGGCGGGGGTGTTAGATCCTATAATTCACCCCTCCACTTT; CDR3 protein: CASSLAVGGGVRSYNSPLHF
D gene: .; V gene: TRBV28; clone size: .; J gene: TRBJ1-5; CDR3 DNA: TGTGCCAGCAGGGCTACCAGGGGTTCGGAATATAGCAATCAGCCCCAGCATTTT; CDR3 protein: CASRATRGSEYSNQPQHF
D gene: .; V gene: TRBV10-3; clone size: .; J gene: TRBJ1-1; CDR3 DNA: TGTGCCACCAGGGATGGGGCAGGTTGGGCCACTGAAGCTTTCTTT; CDR3 protein: CATRDGAGWATEAFF
D gene: .; V gene: TRBV4-1; clone size: .; J gene: TRBJ2-7; CDR3 DNA: TGCGCCAGCAGCCAAGTCGCTAGCAGTGCTTTAGGGCTGTTGCACGAGCAGTACTTC; CDR3 protein: CASSQVASSALGLLHEQYF
D gene: TRBD2; V gene: TRBV11-3; clone size: .; J gene: TRBJ2-2; CDR3 DNA: TGTGCCAGCAGCTTGGGACTAGCGGGGGTCGGGGAGCTGTTTTTT; CDR3 protein: CASSLGLAGVGELFF
D gene: .; V gene: TRBV2; clone size: .; J gene: TRBJ2-6; CDR3 DNA: TGTGCCAGCAGTGAGGAGATCGGGGCCAACGTCCTGACTTTC; CDR3 protein: CASSEEIGANVLTF
D gene: TRBD2; V gene: TRBV5-1; clone size: .; J gene: TRBJ2-3; CDR3 DNA: TGCGCCAGCAGCTTGGTACTAGCGGGAGTTTCAGATACGCAGTATTTT; CDR3 protein: CASSLVLAGVSDTQYF
D gene: .; V gene: TRBV27; clone size: .; J gene: TRBJ1-2; CDR3 DNA: TGTGCCAGCAGTTTATCGGCAGGAACCATGAACTATGGCTACACCTTC; CDR3 protein: CASSLSAGTMNYGYTF
D gene: .; V gene: TRBV6-6; clone size: .; J gene: TRBJ1-2; CDR3 DNA: TGTGCCAGCAGTTACCCCACCGAGGGAGAGGGCTATGGCTACACCTTC; CDR3 protein: CASSYPTEGEGYGYTF
D gene: .; V gene: TRBV5-6; clone size: .; J gene: TRBJ2-7; CDR3 DNA: TGTGCCAGCAGCCGGGTCGATTCCTACGAGCAGTACTTC; CDR3 protein: CASSRVDSYEQYF
D gene: TRBD1; V gene: TRBV4-2; clone size: .; J gene: TRBJ1-5; CDR3 DNA: TGTGCCAGCAGCCCGCGGACAGGGGTTCAGCCCCAGCATTTT; CDR3 protein: CASSPRTGVQPQHF
D gene: .; V gene: TRBV2; clone size: .; J gene: TRBJ1-2; CDR3 DNA: TGTGCCAGCAGTAAGGAGGCCGGTAACTATGGCTACACCTTC; CDR3 protein: CASSKEAGNYGYTF
D gene: TRBD1; V gene: TRBV27; clone size: few; J gene: TRBJ1-3; CDR3 DNA: TGTGCCAGCAGTTTATCGGGACAGGGTTTTGGAAACACCATATATTTT; CDR3 protein: CASSLSGQGFGNTIYF
D gene: TRBD1; V gene: TRBV6-5; clone size: .; J gene: TRBJ1-2; CDR3 DNA: TGTGCCAGCAGTTACACTTTACAGGGGTCTGGGGGCTACACCTTC; CDR3 protein: CASSYTLQGSGGYTF
D gene: .; V gene: TRBV9; clone size: .; J gene: TRBJ1-3; CDR3 DNA: TGTGCCAGCAGCGTAGCCACGGACATCACCGGAAACACCATATATTTT; CDR3 protein: CASSVATDITGNTIYF
D gene: .; V gene: TRBV18; clone size: .; J gene: TRBJ2-7; CDR3 DNA: TGTGCCAGCTCGCCCGGACTCTTCCCCGAGCAGTACTTC; CDR3 protein: CASSPGLFPEQYF
D gene: TRBD2; V gene: TRBV10-3; clone size: few; J gene: TRBJ2-7; CDR3 DNA: TGTGCCACCCAGCGGGACTACGAGCAGTACTTC; CDR3 protein: CATQRDYEQYF
D gene: .; V gene: TRBV28; clone size: .; J gene: TRBJ2-1; CDR3 DNA: TGTGCCAGCAGTTTAGGACTGATCAATGAGCAGTTCTTC; CDR3 protein: CASSLGLINEQFF
D gene: .; V gene: TRBV4-2; clone size: .; J gene: TRBJ2-1; CDR3 DNA: TGTGCCAGCAGCCGCGAAGAGAACGTGGAGCAGTTCTTC; CDR3 protein: CASSREENVEQFF
D gene: .; V gene: TRBV5-1; clone size: .; J gene: TRBJ2-3; CDR3 DNA: TGCGCCAGCAGCTTGGGTTGGCAGGATACGCAGTATTTT; CDR3 protein: CASSLGWQDTQYF
D gene: .; V gene: TRBV13; clone size: .; J gene: TRBJ1-5; CDR3 DNA: TGTGCCAGCAGCTTAGACGGGCGTAAAGGGGGCAATCAGCCCCAGCATTTT; CDR3 protein: CASSLDGRKGGNQPQHF
D gene: .; V gene: TRBV18; clone size: .; J gene: TRBJ1-5; CDR3 DNA: TGTGCCAGCTCACAATCGGCAGGTCAGCCCCAGCATTTT; CDR3 protein: CASSQSAGQPQHF
D gene: .; V gene: TRBV6-5; clone size: .; J gene: TRBJ1-1; CDR3 DNA: TGTGCCAGCAGTTACAAGACAGTGAACACTGAAGCTTTCTTT; CDR3 protein: CASSYKTVNTEAFF
D gene: TRBD1; V gene: TRBV28; clone size: .; J gene: TRBJ1-2; CDR3 DNA: TGTGCCAGCAGTCCACAGGGGGCGCGAGGCTACACCTTC; CDR3 protein: CASSPQGARGYTF
D gene: TRBD1; V gene: TRBV6-1; clone size: .; J gene: TRBJ2-4; CDR3 DNA: TGTGCCAGCAGTACAGGGGTCCGAGCAAACATTCAGTACTTC; CDR3 protein: CASSTGVRANIQYF
D gene: .; V gene: TRBV28; clone size: .; J gene: TRBJ1-2; CDR3 DNA: TGTGCCAGCAGTTTACCGGTTTCTATGGGCCCTAACTATGGCTACACCTTC; CDR3 protein: CASSLPVSMGPNYGYTF
D gene: .; V gene: TRBV11-2; clone size: .; J gene: TRBJ2-7; CDR3 DNA: TGTGCCAGCAGCTTAGGAACCGGGTCCCTCTACGAGCAGTACTTC; CDR3 protein: CASSLGTGSLYEQYF
D gene: .; V gene: TRBV5-1; clone size: .; J gene: TRBJ1-6; CDR3 DNA: TGCGCCAGCAGTCATGGACAGAGTAAAAGCTCCTATAATTCACCCCTCCACTTT; CDR3 protein: CASSHGQSKSSYNSPLHF
D gene: .; V gene: TRBV14; clone size: .; J gene: TRBJ1-1; CDR3 DNA: TGTGCCAGCAGCCAAGTCCCGGGCACTGAAGCTTTCTTT; CDR3 protein: CASSQVPGTEAFF
D gene: TRBD2; V gene: TRBV5-1; clone size: .; J gene: TRBJ2-3; CDR3 DNA: TGCGCCAGCAGCCCCCGACTAGCGGGAGGGAGTAGCACAGATACGCAGTATTTT; CDR3 protein: CASSPRLAGGSSTDTQYF
D gene: TRBD2; V gene: TRBV5-1; clone size: .; J gene: TRBJ2-3; CDR3 DNA: TGCGCCAGCAGCGGGACTAGCGGGAGCGATACGCAGTATTTT; CDR3 protein: CASSGTSGSDTQYF